The next 8 T cell receptor beta chains were all read from a single sample in a study of blood T cell repertoires in COVID-19. Sequencing used immunoSEQ multiplex PCR; TCRdb keeps in-frame clones, though not all of them. The table has more than 120,000 clones, 88% seen once; the top ten hold 25% to 35%. Sequencing was performed on peripheral blood. Receptor source: a human donor in a cohort sampled during active COVID-19.

The CDR3 loop reads CASSLDTNTGELFF. The CDR3 coding sequence is TGTGCCAGCAGCCTGGACACAAACACCGGGGAGCTGTTTTTT. The chain joins TRBV6-6 to TRBJ2-2; D is possibly TRBD1 (5 bases). The germline V gene has CDR1 MNHNY and CDR2 SVGAGI (reference sequence). CDR3 length equals 14 residues. V lost 6 bases and J lost 2, with 10 bases in between.

The chain carries TRBV5-1 and TRBJ2-5; a weak D match, TRBD2 (6 bases). The V gene lost 0 bases and the J gene lost 2 bases, with 11 bases spanning the gap. Looked up from germline, CDR1 is SGHRS and CDR2 is YFSETQ. The CDR3 totals 15 residues. CDR3 protein: CASSLEPAGQETQYF. The CDR3 DNA reads as TGCGCCAGCAGCTTGGAACCGGCGGGGCAAGAGACCCAGTACTTC.

This chain uses TRBV5-1 with TRBJ2-7; D possibly corresponds to TRBD1 (6 bases). CDR3 length: 14 residues. The V gene lost 4 bases and the J gene lost 9 bases, with 20 bases spanning the gap. The V gene's germline CDR1 is SGHRS and CDR2 YFSETQ. The CDR3 bases are TGCGCCAGCAGCCTCGACTCGGGGAGCAGGGGGCAGTACTTC. It translates to CASSLDSGSRGQYF.

This sequence joins TRBV6-5 and TRBJ2-7, with D possibly matching TRBD2 (6 bases). V was shortened by 2 bases and J by 6 bases, with 17 bases between the two germline ends. CDR1 and CDR2 from the germline V gene are MNHEY and SVGAGI. The CDR3 runs to 15 residues. The CDR3 DNA reads TGTGCCAGCAGTTACGTGGAGGGCCGCCCGGGCGAGCAGTACTTC. Translation: CASSYVEGRPGEQYF.

The chain uses TRBV7-3 and TRBJ2-2, with 7 nucleotides matching TRBD1. CDR1 is SGHTA, CDR2 FQGTGA, per germline. V lost 4 bases to trimming and J lost 4 bases; unmatched junction nucleotides: 6. CDR3 length: 15 amino acids. Here the CDR3 DNA reads TGTGCCAGCAGCTCTTCGACAGGGCTCACCGGGGAGCTGTTTTTT. Translated, it gives CASSSSTGLTGELFF.

The rearrangement links TRBV6-1 to TRBJ1-4; possibly TRBD1 for D (6 bases). The germline V and J ends were trimmed by 2 bases and 4 bases, with 17 bases remaining between them. This CDR3 has 17 residues. CDR1 is MNHNS and CDR2 is SASEGT in the germline V gene. The DNA for the CDR3 is TGTGCCAGCAGTGAAAAGGGGGTACGAAGGAGTAATGAAAAACTGTTTTTT. It translates to CASSEKGVRRSNEKLFF.

In its sample, this clone was seen once. This rearrangement joins TRBV2 to TRBJ2-3, with TRBD2 matching over 7 bases. V shed 7 bases, J shed 2 bases, and the junction held 3 bases outside the gene matches. CDR1 and CDR2 (germline): SNHLY, FYNNEI. The CDR3 is 13 residues long. CDR3 bases: TGTGCCAGCAAGCGGGGAGCCACAGATACGCAGTATTTT. It specifies CASKRGATDTQYF.

This chain links TRBV7-9 with TRBJ1-2; no reliable D call. The CDR3 has 14 amino acids. V dropped 4 bases and J dropped 8 bases, with 17 bases sitting between them. Germline CDR1 reads SEHNR; CDR2 reads FQNEAQ (reference sequence). The CDR3 sequence: CASSSTAKAHGYTF. The CDR3, as DNA: TGTGCCAGCAGCTCCACTGCAAAAGCCCACGGCTACACCTTC.